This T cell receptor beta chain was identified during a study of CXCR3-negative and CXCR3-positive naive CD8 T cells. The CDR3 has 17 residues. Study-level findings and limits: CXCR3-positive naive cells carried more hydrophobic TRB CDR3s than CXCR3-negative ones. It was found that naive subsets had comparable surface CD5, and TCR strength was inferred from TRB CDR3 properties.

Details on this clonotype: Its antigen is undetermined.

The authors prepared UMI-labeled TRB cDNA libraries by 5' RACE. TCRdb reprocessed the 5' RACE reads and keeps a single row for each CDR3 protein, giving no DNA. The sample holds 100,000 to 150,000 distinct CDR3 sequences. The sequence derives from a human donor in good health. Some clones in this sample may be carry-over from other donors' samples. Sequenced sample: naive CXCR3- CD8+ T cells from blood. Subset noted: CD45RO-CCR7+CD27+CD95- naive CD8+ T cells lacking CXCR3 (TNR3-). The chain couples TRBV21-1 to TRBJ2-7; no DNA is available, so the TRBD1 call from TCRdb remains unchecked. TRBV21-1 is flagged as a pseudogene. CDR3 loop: CASSTDPGDETPNEQYF.